This TCR beta chain was recovered during a study of regulatory T cells in long-lasting Graves disease. Findings and caveats of the study: Accuracy could have been hurt by small sample size. Segments TRBV28, TRBJ1-2 and TRBJ2-5 showed preferential usage in persistent disease.

On this clonotype: Antigen specificity is unknown.

This CDR3 spans 16 amino acids. V was clipped by 0 bases and J by 5 bases; unmatched bases: 11. Germline V gene data show CDR1 as DFQATT and CDR2 as SNEGSKA (reference sequence). The time point denotes: persistent/refractory GD, antithyroid drugs over 5 years with positive TRAb. PBMCs were the source of the RNA used for TCR sequencing. Under American Thyroid Association guidelines, Graves' disease was diagnosed. Both iRepertoire HTBI primers and Arm-PCR of CDR3 regions were used to build the TCR beta libraries. TCRdb redid the calling of the multiplex PCR reads with MiXCR, one entry per CDR3 protein. The data hold 500,000 to 700,000 distinct CDR3 sequences, with about 30% observed a single time.

Sequenced material: peripheral blood mononuclear cells (PBMCs), taken when the disease was refractory, from a patient treated with antithyroid drugs. The genes are TRBV20-1 and TRBJ2-5, with 8 bases that match TRBD2. This clonotype originated in a female donor with Graves disease. CDR3 residues: CSARDPPGGSFETQYF. The CDR3 nucleotides read TGCAGTGCTAGAGATCCCCCGGGAGGGAGCTTCGAGACCCAGTACTTC.